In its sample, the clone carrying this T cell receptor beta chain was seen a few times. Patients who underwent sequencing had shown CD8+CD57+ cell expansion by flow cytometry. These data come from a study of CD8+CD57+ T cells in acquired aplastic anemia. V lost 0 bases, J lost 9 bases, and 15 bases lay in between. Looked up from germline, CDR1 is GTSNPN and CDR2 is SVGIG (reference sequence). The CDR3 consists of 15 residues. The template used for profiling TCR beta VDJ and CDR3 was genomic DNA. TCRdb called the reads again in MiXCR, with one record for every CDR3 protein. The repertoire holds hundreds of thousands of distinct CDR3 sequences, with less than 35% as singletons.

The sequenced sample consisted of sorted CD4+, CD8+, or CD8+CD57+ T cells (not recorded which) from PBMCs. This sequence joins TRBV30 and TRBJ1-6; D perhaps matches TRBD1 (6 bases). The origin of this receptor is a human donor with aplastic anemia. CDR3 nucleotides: TGTGCCTGGAGTGTACCGGGGGCGCGTCGTTCACCCCTCCACTTT. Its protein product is CAWSVPGARRSPLHF.